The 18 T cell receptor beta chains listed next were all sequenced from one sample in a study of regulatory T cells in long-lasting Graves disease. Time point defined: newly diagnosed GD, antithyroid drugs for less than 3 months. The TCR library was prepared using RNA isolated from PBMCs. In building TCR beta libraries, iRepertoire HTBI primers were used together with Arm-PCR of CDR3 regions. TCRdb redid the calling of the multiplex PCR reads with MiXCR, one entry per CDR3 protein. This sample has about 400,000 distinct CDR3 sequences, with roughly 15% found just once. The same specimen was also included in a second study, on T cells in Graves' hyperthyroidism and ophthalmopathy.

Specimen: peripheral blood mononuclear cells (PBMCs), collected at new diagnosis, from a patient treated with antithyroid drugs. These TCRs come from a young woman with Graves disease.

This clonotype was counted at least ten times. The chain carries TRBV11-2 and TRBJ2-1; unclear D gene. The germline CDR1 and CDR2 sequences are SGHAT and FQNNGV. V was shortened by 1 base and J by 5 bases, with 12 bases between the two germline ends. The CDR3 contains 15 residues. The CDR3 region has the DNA TGTGCCAGCAGCTTAGGCGTCGGGCCGAACAATGAGCAGTTCTTC. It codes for CASSLGVGPNNEQFF.

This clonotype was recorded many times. The CDR3 nucleotides read TGTGCCAGCACGACAGCAAACAGCAATCAGCCCCAGCATTTT. Residues: CASTTANSNQPQHF. The V call is TRBV6-2 or TRBV6-3, the J call TRBJ1-5, with D possibly matching TRBD1 (5 bases). This CDR3 comprises 14 residues. Trimming left V 7 bases short and J 1 base short, with 11 bases between. Germline CDR1 and CDR2: MNHEY and SVGEGT.

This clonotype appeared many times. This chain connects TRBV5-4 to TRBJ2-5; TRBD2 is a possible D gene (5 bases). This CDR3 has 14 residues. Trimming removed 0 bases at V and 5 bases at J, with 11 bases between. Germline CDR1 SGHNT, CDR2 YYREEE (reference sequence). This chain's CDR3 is CASSLVGRGETQYF. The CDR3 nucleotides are TGTGCCAGCAGCTTGGTTGGTCGGGGTGAGACCCAGTACTTC.

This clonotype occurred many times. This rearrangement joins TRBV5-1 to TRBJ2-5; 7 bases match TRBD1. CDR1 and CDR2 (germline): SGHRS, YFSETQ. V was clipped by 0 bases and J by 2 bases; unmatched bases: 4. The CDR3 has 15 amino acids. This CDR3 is CASSLVGQRQETQYF. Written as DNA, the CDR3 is TGCGCCAGCAGCTTGGTGGGACAGAGACAAGAGACCCAGTACTTC.

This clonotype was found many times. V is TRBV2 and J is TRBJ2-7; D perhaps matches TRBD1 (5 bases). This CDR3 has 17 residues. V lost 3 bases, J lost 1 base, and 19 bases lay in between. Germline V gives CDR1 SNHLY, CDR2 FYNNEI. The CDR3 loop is CASSDTGRFAISYEQYF. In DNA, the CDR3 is TGTGCCAGCAGTGATACAGGACGGTTTGCGATTTCCTACGAGCAGTACTTC. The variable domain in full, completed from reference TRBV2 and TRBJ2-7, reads EPEVTQTPSHQVTQMGQEVILRCVPISNHLYFYWYRQILGQKVEFLVSFYNNEISEKSEIFDDQFSVERPDGSNFTLKIRSTKLEDSAMYFCASSDTGRFAISYEQYFGPGTRLTVT.

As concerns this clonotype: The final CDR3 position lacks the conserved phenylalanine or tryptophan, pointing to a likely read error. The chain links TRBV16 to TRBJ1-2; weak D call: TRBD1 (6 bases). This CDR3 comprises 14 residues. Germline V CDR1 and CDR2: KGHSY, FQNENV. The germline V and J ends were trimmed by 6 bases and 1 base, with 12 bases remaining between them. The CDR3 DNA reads TGTGCCAGCAGACGGGACATCAATAACTATGGCTACACCCTC. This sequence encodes CASRRDINNYGYTL.

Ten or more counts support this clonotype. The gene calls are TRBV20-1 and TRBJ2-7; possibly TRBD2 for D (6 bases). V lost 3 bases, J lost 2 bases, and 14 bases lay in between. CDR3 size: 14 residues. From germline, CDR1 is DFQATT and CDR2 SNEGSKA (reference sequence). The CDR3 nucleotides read TGCAGTGCTAGGGCCGGGAGTCTTCCCTACGAGCAGTACTTC. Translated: CSARAGSLPYEQYF.

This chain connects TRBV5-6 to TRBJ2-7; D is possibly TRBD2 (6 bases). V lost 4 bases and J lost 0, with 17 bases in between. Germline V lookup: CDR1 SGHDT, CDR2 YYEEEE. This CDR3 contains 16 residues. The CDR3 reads CASSRQSQTSSYEQYF. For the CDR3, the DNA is TGTGCCAGCAGCCGGCAGTCGCAGACTAGCTCCTACGAGCAGTACTTC.

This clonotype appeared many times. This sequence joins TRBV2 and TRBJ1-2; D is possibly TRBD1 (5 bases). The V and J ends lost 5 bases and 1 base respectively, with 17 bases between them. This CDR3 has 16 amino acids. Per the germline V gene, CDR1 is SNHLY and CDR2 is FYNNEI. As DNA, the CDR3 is TGTGCCAGCAGTCGGAGGGACCGGAGATTTAACTATGGCTACACCTTC. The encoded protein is CASSRRDRRFNYGYTF.

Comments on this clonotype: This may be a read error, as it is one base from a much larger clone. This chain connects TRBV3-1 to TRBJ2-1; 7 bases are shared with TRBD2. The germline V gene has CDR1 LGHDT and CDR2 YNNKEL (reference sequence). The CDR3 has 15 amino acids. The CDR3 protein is CASSHSLRGYNERFF. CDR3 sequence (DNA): TGTGCCAGCAGCCATTCCCTGCGGGGGTACAATGAGCGGTTCTTC.

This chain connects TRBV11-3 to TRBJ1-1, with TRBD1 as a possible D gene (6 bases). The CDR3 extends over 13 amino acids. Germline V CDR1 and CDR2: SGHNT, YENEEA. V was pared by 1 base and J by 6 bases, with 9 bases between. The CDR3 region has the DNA TGTGCCAGCAGCTTAGTCGAGGGGGCTGAAGCTTTCTTT. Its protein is CASSLVEGAEAFF.

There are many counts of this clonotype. The CDR3 protein is CASSQDQNTQYF. CDR3 in DNA: TGTGCCAGCAGCCAAGATCAAAATACGCAGTATTTT. V and J are TRBV3-1 and TRBJ2-3; D call uncertain. With 0 bases removed from V and 7 bases from J, the gap between germline ends came to 5 bases. The CDR3 runs 12 residues. CDR1 and CDR2 (germline): LGHDT, YNNKEL (reference sequence).

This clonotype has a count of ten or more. The CDR3 protein is CASAAEVNTEAFF. CDR3 bases: TGTGCCAGCGCGGCCGAGGTGAACACTGAAGCTTTCTTT. V and J are TRBV6-1 and TRBJ1-1; D not resolved. CDR1 is MNHNS, CDR2 SASEGT, per germline. The ends were cut back, 8 bases at V and 0 bases at J, with 10 bases in the middle. The CDR3 contains 13 residues.

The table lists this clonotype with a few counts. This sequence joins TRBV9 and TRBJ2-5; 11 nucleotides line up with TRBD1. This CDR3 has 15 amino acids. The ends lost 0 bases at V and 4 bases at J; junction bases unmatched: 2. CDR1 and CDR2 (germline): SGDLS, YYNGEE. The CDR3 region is CASSVAGTGGETQYF. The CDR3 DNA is TGTGCCAGCAGCGTAGCCGGGACAGGGGGAGAGACCCAGTACTTC.

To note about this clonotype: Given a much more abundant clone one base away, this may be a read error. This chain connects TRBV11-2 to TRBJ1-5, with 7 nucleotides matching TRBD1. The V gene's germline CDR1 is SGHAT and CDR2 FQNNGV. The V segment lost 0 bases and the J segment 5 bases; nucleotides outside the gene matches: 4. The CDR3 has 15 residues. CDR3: CASSLEGQEHQPQHF. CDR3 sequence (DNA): TGTGCCAGCAGCTTAGAAGGACAGGAACATCAGCCCCAGCATTTT. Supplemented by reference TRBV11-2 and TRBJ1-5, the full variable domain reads EAGVAQSPRYKIIEKRQSVAFWCNPISGHATLYWYQQILGQGPKLLIQFQNNGVVDDSQLPKDRFSAERLKGVDSTLKIQPAKLEDSAVYLCASSLEGQEHQPQHFGDGTRLSIL.

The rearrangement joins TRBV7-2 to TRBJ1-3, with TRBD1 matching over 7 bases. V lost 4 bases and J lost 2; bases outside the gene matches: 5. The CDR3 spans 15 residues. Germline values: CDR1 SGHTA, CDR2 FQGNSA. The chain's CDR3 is CASSYGTVAGNTIYF. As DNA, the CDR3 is TGTGCCAGCAGCTACGGGACAGTCGCTGGAAACACCATATATTTT.

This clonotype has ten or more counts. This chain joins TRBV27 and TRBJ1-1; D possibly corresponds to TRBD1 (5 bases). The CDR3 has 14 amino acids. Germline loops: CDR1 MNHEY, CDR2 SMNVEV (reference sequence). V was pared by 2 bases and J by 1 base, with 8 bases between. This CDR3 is CASSLQGRNTEAFF. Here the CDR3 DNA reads TGTGCCAGCAGTTTACAGGGCCGGAACACTGAAGCTTTCTTT.

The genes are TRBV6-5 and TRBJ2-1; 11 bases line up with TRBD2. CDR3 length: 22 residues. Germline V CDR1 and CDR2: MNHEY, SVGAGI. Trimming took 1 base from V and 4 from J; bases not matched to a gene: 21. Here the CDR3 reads CASSYFGTSHVTSGTFYNEQFF. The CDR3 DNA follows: TGTGCCAGCAGTTACTTTGGCACCTCCCATGTGACTAGCGGGACATTTTACAATGAGCAGTTCTTC.